This T cell receptor (beta chain) was profiled in a study of T cells in Graves' hyperthyroidism and ophthalmopathy. Study as a whole: Upon initial diagnosis and before any treatment, peripheral blood was collected.

A remark on this clonotype: Its antigen is undetermined.

Study-level findings and limits: The majority of expanded thyroid clonotypes above 0.001 also appeared in blood.

Between the trimmed V and J ends, which lost 5 bases and 1 base, there was a span of 21 bases. Germline-derived CDR1 and CDR2 are MNHNS and SASEGT. CDR3 length equals 18 residues. The TCR beta CDR3 regions underwent amplification using RNA transcripts as the source. Initially, a first-round RT-PCR of the TCR CDR3 employed the HTBI primer set. One entry per CDR3 protein results from TCRdb running MiXCR on the multiplex PCR reads. This sample has approximately 640,000 distinct CDR3 sequences; 17% occur once, and the top ten carry 15% to 19%. The study excluded patients with uncontrolled infection, other autoimmune disease, pregnancy or lactation. Fresh 10 ml peripheral blood yielded PBMCs.

This clonotype was sampled from a man aged 50 or older with Graves' hyperthyroidism. The material sequenced was blood. The chain has TRBV6-1 and TRBJ1-5; maybe TRBD1 (6 bases). The CDR3 loop reads CASSKQGASFSSNQPQHF. Here the CDR3 DNA reads TGTGCCAGCAGTAAACAGGGAGCTTCTTTCTCAAGCAATCAGCCCCAGCATTTT.